Each of the 25 T cell receptor beta chains below was sequenced from the same sample in a study of T-cell reconstitution after alpha-beta-depleted transplantation in children. During its preparation, the TCRbeta library received unique molecular identifiers. TCRdb recomputed calls from the PCR reads with MiXCR, one row per CDR3 protein. The data show 600,000 or so distinct CDR3 sequences, under 25% seen once. The specimen was PBMCs, mostly from graft donor cells, collected 360 days after TCRalphabeta/CD19-depleted stem cell transplant. These receptor sequences come from a boy in the first two years of life who had a stem cell transplant for acute myeloid leukemia, so the T cells may come from the graft donor.

This clonotype was recorded at least ten times. The gene calls are TRBV20-1 and TRBJ1-1; D remains unclear. Germline CDR1 is DFQATT and CDR2 is SNEGSKA (reference sequence). The CDR3 sequence is 17 residues long. V was clipped by 3 bases and J by 4 bases, with 24 bases between them. The CDR3 DNA sequence: TGCAGTGCTAGGGGCGGTGTGGCCGGATCGATTTCCACTGAAGCTTTCTTT. This translates into CSARGGVAGSISTEAFF.

The sample holds many counts of this clonotype. This chain links TRBV7-2 with TRBJ2-3; D is possibly TRBD1 (6 bases). From germline, CDR1 is SGHTA and CDR2 FQGNSA. The length of the CDR3 is 13 residues. Trimming removed 9 bases at V and 3 bases at J, with 13 bases between. DNA for the CDR3: TGTGCCAGTATCTCAGGGGCAACAGATACGCAGTATTTT. It specifies CASISGATDTQYF.

This sequence joins TRBV15 and TRBJ2-1, with 12 bases aligning to TRBD2. Germline V lookup: CDR1 LNHNV, CDR2 YYDKDF (reference sequence). The junction had 2 bases not matched to a gene; V was cut back by 8 bases and J by 6 bases. The CDR3 runs 13 residues. The CDR3 spells CATGLAGFNEQFF. The CDR3 coding sequence is TGTGCCACCGGACTAGCGGGGTTCAATGAGCAGTTCTTC.

This clonotype was seen more than once but under ten times. The DNA of the CDR3 is TGTGCCAGCAGTTTATGGAGAAAGGGTAGCTCCTATCTCTACACCTTC. This gives the protein CASSLWRKGSSYLYTF. This chain links TRBV28 with TRBJ1-2, with no clear D. This CDR3 has 16 residues. Germline V gives CDR1 MDHEN, CDR2 SYDVKM. V lost 0 bases and J lost 10, with 21 bases in between.

The rearrangement uses TRBV27 and TRBJ2-7; D ambiguous. Trimming pared 2 bases from V and 0 bases from J, leaving 14 bases between. The CDR3 runs 16 residues. Germline CDR1 MNHEY, CDR2 SMNVEV (reference sequence). The CDR3 coding sequence is TGTGCCAGCAGTTTAAGGGTCCCCTTCAGCTCCTACGAGCAGTACTTC. Translating gives CASSLRVPFSSYEQYF.

This clonotype was seen repeatedly, ten times or more. The chain links TRBV7-3 to TRBJ2-2; D remains ambiguous. There are 13 residues in the CDR3. Trimming pared 5 bases from V and 0 bases from J, leaving 4 bases between. Per the germline V gene, CDR1 is SGHTA and CDR2 is FQGTGA. CDR3 amino acids: CASSGSNTGELFF. CDR3 sequence (DNA): TGTGCCAGCAGCGGGTCGAACACCGGGGAGCTGTTTTTT.

There are many counts of this clonotype. The CDR3 loop is CSARDHVPGELFF. CDR3 nucleotides: TGCAGTGCTAGAGATCATGTCCCCGGGGAGCTGTTTTTT. The chain carries TRBV20-1 and TRBJ2-2; the D is unclear. Trimming removed 0 bases at V and 6 bases at J, with 8 bases between. Germline-derived CDR1 and CDR2 are DFQATT and SNEGSKA (reference sequence). The CDR3 has 13 residues.

The V and J genes are TRBV3-1 and TRBJ2-7; 7 positions agree with TRBD2. The CDR3 loop spans 14 amino acids. Trimming removed 5 bases from V and 1 base from J; junction bases left unmatched: 5. Germline V gene lookup returns CDR1 LGHDT and CDR2 YNNKEL (reference sequence). The CDR3 reads CASSSRTRSYEQYV. Written as DNA, the CDR3 is TGTGCCAGCAGCTCTCGGACTAGGTCCTACGAGCAGTACGTC.

This chain connects TRBV4-3 to TRBJ2-7; the D call may be TRBD1 or TRBD2 (5 bases each). Looked up from germline, CDR1 is LGHNA and CDR2 is YSLEER. The CDR3 length is 17 residues. V lost 0 bases and J lost 4, with 19 bases in between. CDR3 protein: CASSQDRSGRGTYEQYF. DNA of the CDR3: TGCGCCAGCAGCCAAGATAGGTCGGGACGGGGAACTTACGAGCAGTACTTC.

This clonotype was counted only a few times. V usage is TRBV29-1 and J usage is TRBJ2-2; D might be TRBD2 (7 bases). Germline V gene sequence: CDR1 SQVTM, CDR2 ANQGSEA. The length of the CDR3 is 14 residues. V lost 1 base and J 5 bases, leaving 11 bases between the germline ends. As DNA, the CDR3 is TGCAGCGTTGAAGTAGGGAGGGGGACCGGGGAGCTGTTTTTT. Encoded protein: CSVEVGRGTGELFF.

This clonotype has at least ten counts. The DNA of the CDR3 is TGTGCCAGCTCACCCCAAACTAGCAGATACGAGCAGTACGTC. Translated, it gives CASSPQTSRYEQYV. The V and J genes are TRBV18 and TRBJ2-7; D may be TRBD2 (6 bases). The CDR3 runs 14 residues. V lost 3 bases and J lost 4, with 13 bases in between. Per germline, CDR1 KGHSH and CDR2 LQKENI.

At least ten counts were recorded for this clonotype. The chain uses TRBV12-3 or TRBV12-4 and TRBJ1-4; D gene unclear. This CDR3 has 16 amino acids. Deletions cut 0 bases from V and 8 bases from J, with 16 bases between. The CDR3 nucleotides read TGTGCCAGCAGTTTAGCGGGATTAGGGTGGGAAGAAAAACTGTTTTTT. It specifies CASSLAGLGWEEKLFF.

This clonotype was found many times. The chain couples TRBV29-1 to TRBJ2-5; 11 bases align to TRBD2. J gave up 2 bases and V 4 bases, and 0 bases lay outside the gene matches. Germline V gene data show CDR1 as SQVTM and CDR2 as ANQGSEA. There are 13 residues in the CDR3. Here the CDR3 DNA reads TGCAGCGTTGTAGCGGGGGGGCAAGAGACCCAGTACTTC. Its protein product is CSVVAGGQETQYF. Supplemented by reference TRBV29-1 and TRBJ2-5, the full variable domain reads SAVISQKPSRDICQRGTSLTIQCQVDSQVTMMFWYRQQPGQSLTLIATANQGSEATYESGFVIDKFPISRPNLTFSTLTVSNMSPEDSSIYLCSVVAGGQETQYFGPGTRLLVL.

This sequence joins TRBV7-7 and TRBJ1-5, with unresolved D. The V gene's germline CDR1 is SSHAT and CDR2 FNYEAQ (reference sequence). This CDR3 contains 12 residues. V dropped 5 bases and J dropped 6 bases, with 8 bases sitting between them. The CDR3 protein is CASSLPGQPQHF. Here the CDR3 DNA reads TGTGCCAGCAGCCTACCTGGTCAGCCCCAGCATTTT. Looking up the rest from reference TRBV7-7 and TRBJ1-5 gives the full variable domain: GAGVSQSPRYKVTKRGQDVTLRCDPISSHATLYWYQQALGQGPEFLTYFNYEAQPDKSGLPSDRFSAERPEGSISTLTIQRTEQRDSAMYRCASSLPGQPQHFGDGTRLSIL.

V gene TRBV5-1 combines with J gene TRBJ2-3; 11 bases are shared with TRBD2. The length of the CDR3 is 17 residues. Per germline, CDR1 SGHRS and CDR2 YFSETQ. After removal of 3 bases from V and 0 bases from J, the junction contained 6 bases not matched to a gene. CDR3 region: CASSSLTSGESTDTQYF. The CDR3 DNA sequence: TGCGCCAGCAGCTCTCTGACTAGCGGGGAGAGCACAGATACGCAGTATTTT.

There are many counts of this clonotype. The chain is built from TRBV7-2 and TRBJ2-3, with 9 bases identical to TRBD1. V trimming: 5 bases; J trimming: 2 bases; junction bases outside the gene matches: 11. In germline, CDR1 is SGHTA, CDR2 FQGNSA. The CDR3 has 17 residues. This CDR3 reads CASSQPRGDRATDTQYF. The CDR3 nucleotides are TGTGCCAGCAGCCAACCGAGGGGGGACAGGGCCACAGATACGCAGTATTTT.

This clonotype has only a few counts. The genes are TRBV28 and TRBJ1-6, with D possibly TRBD1 on 5 matching bases. V gave up 7 bases and J gave up 8 bases, with 21 bases separating them. Germline V lookup: CDR1 MDHEN, CDR2 SYDVKM. This CDR3 comprises 16 residues. In nucleotides, the CDR3 is TGTGCCAGCATCCGTGTCGTGGGCAGGGACTATTCACCCCTCCACTTT. Translating gives CASIRVVGRDYSPLHF.

This clonotype has ten or more counts. The chain links TRBV20-1 to TRBJ2-1; the D is unclear. Germline V gene data show CDR1 as DFQATT and CDR2 as SNEGSKA (reference sequence). The CDR3 is made up of 12 amino acids. Trimming stripped 3 bases from V and 8 bases from J, with 11 bases between. The CDR3 here is CSARGVDDEQFF. CDR3 nucleotide sequence: TGCAGTGCTAGGGGTGTTGACGATGAGCAGTTCTTC.

This clonotype was observed at least ten times. The V gene is TRBV10-3, the J gene TRBJ2-5; no definite D call. The ends were cut back, 3 bases at V and 5 bases at J, with 4 bases in the middle. The germline V gene encodes CDR1 ENHRY and CDR2 SYGVKD. This CDR3 is 11 amino acids long. CDR3 protein: CAISERETQYF. The CDR3 coding sequence is TGTGCCATCAGTGAACGGGAGACCCAGTACTTC.

The chain uses TRBV28 and TRBJ1-6; TRBD1 aligns across 9 bases. V was pared by 2 bases and J by 8 bases, with 7 bases of the junction left unmatched. This CDR3 comprises 16 residues. Germline V lookup: CDR1 MDHEN, CDR2 SYDVKM. The CDR3 nucleotides are TGTGCCAGCAGTTTACCCAAGGACAGGGGACATTCACCCCTCCACTTT. Encoded protein: CASSLPKDRGHSPLHF.

J is TRBJ2-1 and V is TRBV27, with TRBD2 identical over 8 bases. This CDR3 contains 14 residues. V was pared by 5 bases and J by 9 bases, with 9 bases of the junction left unmatched. Germline values: CDR1 MNHEY, CDR2 SMNVEV (reference sequence). For the CDR3, the DNA is TGTGCCAGCAGTCCCGGGACTAGAATTGGTGAGCAGTTCTTC. This sequence encodes CASSPGTRIGEQFF.

The CDR3 reads CASSSRDRTSEQYF. CDR3 DNA: TGTGCCAGCAGTTCCCGGGACCGGACCTCCGAGCAGTACTTC. This chain joins TRBV11-3 and TRBJ2-7; D may be TRBD1 or TRBD2 (5 bases each). This CDR3 has 14 residues. Germline-derived CDR1 and CDR2 are SGHNT and YENEEA. Trimming took 6 bases from V and 6 from J, leaving 18 bases between them.

In its sample, this clonotype was seen a few times. The V and J genes are TRBV20-1 and TRBJ1-5, with TRBD1 matching over 7 bases. Germline trimming cut 3 bases from V and 0 bases from J; bases unmatched to any gene: 11. The V gene's germline CDR1 is DFQATT and CDR2 SNEGSKA (reference sequence). The CDR3 length is 17 residues. CDR3 in amino acids: CSARPVGTEYSNQPQHF. CDR3 DNA: TGCAGTGCTAGGCCCGTGGGGACAGAATATAGCAATCAGCCCCAGCATTTT.

This clonotype occurred many times. V and J are TRBV11-2 and TRBJ2-3; a weak D match, TRBD2 (7 bases). The V gene lost 1 base and the J gene lost 1 base, with 15 bases spanning the gap. Per the germline V gene, CDR1 is SGHAT and CDR2 is FQNNGV. The CDR3 consists of 17 residues. The CDR3 is CASSLVTGGRGTDTQYF. In nucleotides, the CDR3 is TGTGCCAGCAGCTTAGTGACGGGGGGCAGAGGCACAGATACGCAGTATTTT.

This clonotype turned up a few times. The CDR3 reads CASSSQGGHTGELFF. CDR3 in DNA: TGTGCCAGCAGCTCCCAGGGGGGGCACACCGGGGAGCTGTTTTTT. The rearrangement links TRBV11-2 to TRBJ2-2; D could derive from TRBD1 or TRBD2 (7 bases each). Trimming pared 4 bases from V and 3 bases from J, leaving 12 bases between. The V gene's germline CDR1 is SGHAT and CDR2 FQNNGV. This CDR3 has 15 amino acids.